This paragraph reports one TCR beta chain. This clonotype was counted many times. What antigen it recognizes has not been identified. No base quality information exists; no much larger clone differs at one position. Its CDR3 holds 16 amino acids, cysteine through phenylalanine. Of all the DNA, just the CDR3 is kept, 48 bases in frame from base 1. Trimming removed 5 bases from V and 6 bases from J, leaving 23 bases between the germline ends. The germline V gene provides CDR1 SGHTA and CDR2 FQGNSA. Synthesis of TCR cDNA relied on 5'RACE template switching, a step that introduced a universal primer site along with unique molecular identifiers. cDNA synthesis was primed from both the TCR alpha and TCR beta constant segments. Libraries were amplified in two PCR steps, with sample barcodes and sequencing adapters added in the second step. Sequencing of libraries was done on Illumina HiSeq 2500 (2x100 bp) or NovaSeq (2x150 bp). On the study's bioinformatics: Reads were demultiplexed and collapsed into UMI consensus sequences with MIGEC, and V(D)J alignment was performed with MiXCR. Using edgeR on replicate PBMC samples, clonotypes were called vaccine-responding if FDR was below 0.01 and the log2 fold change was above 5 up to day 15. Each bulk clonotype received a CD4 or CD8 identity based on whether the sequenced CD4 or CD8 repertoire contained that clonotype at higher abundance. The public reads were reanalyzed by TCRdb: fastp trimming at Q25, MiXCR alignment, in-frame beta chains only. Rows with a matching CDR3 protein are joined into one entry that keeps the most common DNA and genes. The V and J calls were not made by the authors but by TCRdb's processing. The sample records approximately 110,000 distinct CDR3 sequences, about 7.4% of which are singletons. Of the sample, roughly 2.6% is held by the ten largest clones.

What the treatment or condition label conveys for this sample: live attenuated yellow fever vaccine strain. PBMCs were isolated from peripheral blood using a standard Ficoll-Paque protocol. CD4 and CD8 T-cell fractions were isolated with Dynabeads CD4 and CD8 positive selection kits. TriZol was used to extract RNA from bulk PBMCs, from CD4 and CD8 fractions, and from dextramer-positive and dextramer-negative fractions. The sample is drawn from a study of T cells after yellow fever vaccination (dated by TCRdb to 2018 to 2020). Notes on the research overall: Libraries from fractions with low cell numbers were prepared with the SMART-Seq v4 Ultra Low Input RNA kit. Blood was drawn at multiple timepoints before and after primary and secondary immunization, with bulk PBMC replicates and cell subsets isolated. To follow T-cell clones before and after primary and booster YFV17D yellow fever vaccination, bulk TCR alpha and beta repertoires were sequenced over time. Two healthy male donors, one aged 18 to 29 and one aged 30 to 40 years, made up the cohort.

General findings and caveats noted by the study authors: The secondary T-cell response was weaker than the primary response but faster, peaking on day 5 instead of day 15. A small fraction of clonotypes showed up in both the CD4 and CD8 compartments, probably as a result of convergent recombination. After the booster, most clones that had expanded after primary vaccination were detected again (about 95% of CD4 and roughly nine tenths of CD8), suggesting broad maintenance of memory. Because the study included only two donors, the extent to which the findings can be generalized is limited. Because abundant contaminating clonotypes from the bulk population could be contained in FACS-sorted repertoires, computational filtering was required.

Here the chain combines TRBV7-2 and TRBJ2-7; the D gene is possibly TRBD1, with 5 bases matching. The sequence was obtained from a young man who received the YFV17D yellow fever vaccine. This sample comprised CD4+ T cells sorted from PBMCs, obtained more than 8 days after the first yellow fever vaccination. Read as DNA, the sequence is TGTGCCAGCAGCACCGACAGCACTTCGAGGTTTTTCGAGCAGTACTTC. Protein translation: CASSTDSTSRFFEQYF.